This entry concerns a single T cell receptor beta chain. Its antigen remains unidentified. CDR1 is DFQATT, CDR2 SNEGSKA, per germline (reference sequence). The CDR3 spans 12 residues. These data are taken from a study of T cells expressing NK-cell markers. In the study overall: Among eight sequenced donors, seven carried HCMV seropositivity while one was seronegative. General study findings and limits: Dominance of the CD3+CD56-NKG2C+ fraction by these clonotypes also held in several donors. NKG2C+ dominant clonotype frequencies in six or seven donors were roughly 1.0-7.5% of CD8+ T cells.

TCRdb reprocessed the 5' RACE reads and stores each CDR3 protein as one record, lacking DNA. The table for this sample gives 450,000 to 600,000 distinct CDR3 sequences. The source material was blood T cells: a sorted CD56 or NKG2C T cell subset, CD4+ or CD8+ T cells, or bulk PBMC T cells (not recorded which). The origin of this receptor is a man aged 18 to 29 in good health. The chain links TRBV20-1 to TRBJ1-1. CDR3 amino acids: CSVGGPNTEAFF.